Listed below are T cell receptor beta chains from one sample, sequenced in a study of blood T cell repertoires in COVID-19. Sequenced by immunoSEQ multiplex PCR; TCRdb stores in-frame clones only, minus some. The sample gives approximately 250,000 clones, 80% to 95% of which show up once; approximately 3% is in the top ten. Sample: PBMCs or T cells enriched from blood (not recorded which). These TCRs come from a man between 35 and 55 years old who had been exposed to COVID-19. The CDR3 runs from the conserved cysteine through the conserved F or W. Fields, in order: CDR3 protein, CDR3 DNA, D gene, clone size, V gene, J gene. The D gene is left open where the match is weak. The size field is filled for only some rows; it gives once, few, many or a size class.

CDR3: CASRQDRAIYNEQFF
DNA: TGTGCCAGCAGACAAGACAGGGCAATTTACAATGAGCAGTTCTTC
D: TRBD1
size: once
V: TRBV28
J: TRBJ2-1

CDR3: CSVEFSGSPKNIQYF
DNA: TGCAGCGTTGAATTTAGCGGGAGTCCCAAAAACATTCAGTACTTC
D: TRBD2
size: NA
V: TRBV29-1
J: TRBJ2-4

CDR3: CASSPTSGTQEQYF
DNA: TGTGCCAGCTCACCGACTAGCGGGACCCAAGAGCAGTACTTC
D: TRBD2
size: NA
V: TRBV18
J: TRBJ2-7

CDR3: CATITGWNTEAFF
DNA: TGTGCCACCATTACGGGGTGGAACACTGAAGCTTTCTTT
D: NA
size: once
V: TRBV28
J: TRBJ1-1

CDR3: CASSSRGQGDEKLFF
DNA: TGTGCCAGCAGCTCACGCGGACAGGGAGATGAAAAACTGTTTTTT
D: TRBD1
size: NA
V: TRBV5-4
J: TRBJ1-4

CDR3: CASSSTGDGNQPQHF
DNA: TGTGCCAGCAGCTCTACAGGGGACGGCAATCAGCCCCAGCATTTT
D: TRBD1
size: NA
V: TRBV5-5
J: TRBJ1-5

CDR3: CASRIDADDTQYF
DNA: TGTGCCAGCAGAATCGACGCGGATGATACGCAGTATTTT
D: NA
size: NA
V: TRBV5-6
J: TRBJ2-3

CDR3: CASSQAQDRHNEKLFF
DNA: TGCGCCAGCAGCCAAGCACAAGACAGACATAATGAAAAACTGTTTTTT
D: NA
size: NA
V: TRBV4-1
J: TRBJ1-4

CDR3: CSASMRTEVGYTF
DNA: TGCAGTGCTAGTATGCGGACGGAGGTTGGCTACACCTTC
D: NA
size: NA
V: TRBV20-1
J: TRBJ1-2

CDR3: CASGPGGANVLTF
DNA: TGTGCTAGTGGCCCGGGAGGGGCCAACGTCCTGACTTTC
D: NA
size: NA
V: TRBV12-5
J: TRBJ2-6

CDR3: CASSPGAEGSYEQYF
DNA: TGTGCCAGCAGCCCAGGGGCCGAGGGATCCTACGAGCAGTACTTC
D: NA
size: NA
V: TRBV7-9
J: TRBJ2-7

CDR3: CSVVNQGAEQYF
DNA: TGCAGCGTTGTCAATCAGGGGGCCGAGCAGTACTTC
D: TRBD1
size: NA
V: TRBV29-1
J: TRBJ2-7

CDR3: CASRGHVGPELGNQPQHF
DNA: TGCGCCAGCAGGGGACATGTTGGTCCAGAGTTGGGCAATCAGCCCCAGCATTTT
D: NA
size: NA
V: TRBV10-2
J: TRBJ1-5

CDR3: CASSQTLGQGRANEQFF
DNA: TGTGCCAGCAGCCAAACCCTGGGACAGGGTCGTGCCAATGAGCAGTTCTTC
D: TRBD1
size: NA
V: TRBV4-2
J: TRBJ2-1

CDR3: CASTSQAGGNQPQHF
DNA: TGCGCCAGCACCTCACAGGCTGGCGGCAATCAGCCCCAGCATTTT
D: NA
size: NA
V: TRBV4-1
J: TRBJ1-5

CDR3: CAWIRGSTDTQYF
DNA: TGTGCCTGGATCAGAGGTAGCACAGATACGCAGTATTTT
D: NA
size: NA
V: TRBV30
J: TRBJ2-3

CDR3: CASSLGTSPFLAKNIQYF
DNA: TGTGCCAGCAGCCTCGGGACTTCTCCCTTCTTAGCCAAAAACATTCAGTACTTC
D: NA
size: NA
V: TRBV16
J: TRBJ2-4

CDR3: CASSKGEYPGSQYF
DNA: TGTGCCAGTAGTAAGGGGGAATACCCTGGTTCGCAGTATTTT
D: NA
size: NA
V: TRBV19
J: TRBJ2-3

CDR3: CASSPNRSLSPHSPLHF
DNA: TGTGCCAGCAGCCCGAACAGGTCCTTAAGCCCTCATTCACCCCTCCACTTT
D: NA
size: NA
V: TRBV7-6
J: TRBJ1-6

CDR3: CASSRRGRRETTEAFF
DNA: TGTGCCAGCAGCCGCCGCGGCCGGAGGGAGACAACTGAAGCTTTCTTT
D: NA
size: once
V: TRBV3-1/TRBV3-2
J: TRBJ1-1

CDR3: CASSRDPFVGQGFYGYTF
DNA: TGTGCCAGCAGCCGAGATCCCTTTGTGGGACAGGGTTTCTATGGCTACACCTTC
D: TRBD1
size: NA
V: TRBV14
J: TRBJ1-2

CDR3: CATSDPIRAGGPKGGTDTQYF
DNA: TGTGCCACCAGTGATCCGATCAGAGCGGGAGGGCCTAAAGGGGGAACAGATACGCAGTATTTT
D: TRBD2
size: NA
V: TRBV24-1
J: TRBJ2-3

CDR3: CASSTAETFTWEGQETHYF
DNA: TGTGCCAGCAGCACAGCTGAGACTTTTACGTGGGAGGGACAAGAGACCCATTACTTC
D: NA
size: few
V: TRBV21-1
J: TRBJ2-5

CDR3: CASSELAGGPDTQYF
DNA: TGTGCCAGCAGTGAACTAGCGGGAGGGCCAGATACGCAGTATTTT
D: TRBD2
size: many
V: TRBV6-1
J: TRBJ2-3

CDR3: CAWSPPAAGQSWAKGQYF
DNA: TGTGCCTGGAGTCCCCCCGCAGCCGGACAATCCTGGGCAAAAGGGCAGTACTTC
D: NA
size: NA
V: TRBV30
J: TRBJ2-7

CDR3: CASRPPTRDTGELFF
DNA: TGTGCCAGCAGACCCCCGACCAGGGACACCGGGGAGCTGTTTTTT
D: NA
size: NA
V: TRBV28
J: TRBJ2-2

CDR3: CASSDRQISGNTIYF
DNA: TGTGCCAGCAGTGACAGGCAGATCTCTGGAAACACCATATATTTT
D: NA
size: NA
V: TRBV6-1
J: TRBJ1-3

CDR3: CASSVTRAGGGNTIYF
DNA: TGCGCCAGCAGCGTAACCCGGGCCGGAGGGGGAAACACCATATATTTT
D: NA
size: NA
V: TRBV5-1
J: TRBJ1-3